The rows below give T cell receptor beta chains drawn from one sample of a study of OX40 agonist ivuxolimab in advanced cancers. Clones were read by immunoSEQ multiplex PCR, and TCRdb kept only the in-frame ones, dropping some. The data show approximately 77,000 clones, with around 94% seen just once and 4% to 5% held by the top ten. The specimen was CD4+ or CD8+ T cells sorted from blood, collected in a trial of the OX40 agonist ivuxolimab. The receptor set was obtained from an adult with an advanced solid tumor such as melanoma, head and neck, liver or kidney cancer. CDR3s include the opening cysteine and the closing phenylalanine or tryptophan. The D gene is left open where the match is weak. Not all rows give a size; the values are once, few, many and, for expanded clones, a class.

v_call: TRBV6-1; j_call: TRBJ2-7; clone_size: -; d_call: -; cdr3_nt: TGTGCCAGCAGTGCTTCCTACGAGCAGTACTTC; cdr3_aa: CASSASYEQYF
v_call: TRBV15; j_call: TRBJ1-3; clone_size: -; d_call: -; cdr3_nt: TGTGCCACCAGCAGAGATAGGGGGACTGGAAACACCATATATTTT; cdr3_aa: CATSRDRGTGNTIYF
v_call: TRBV15; j_call: TRBJ1-1; clone_size: -; d_call: -; cdr3_nt: TGTGCCACCAGCAGAGTACGGGGGACGAACACTGAAGCTTTCTTT; cdr3_aa: CATSRVRGTNTEAFF
v_call: TRBV19; j_call: TRBJ2-2; clone_size: -; d_call: TRBD1; cdr3_nt: TGTGCCAGTACCGACAGGGGGGACACCGGGGAGCTGTTTTTT; cdr3_aa: CASTDRGDTGELFF
v_call: TRBV11-3; j_call: TRBJ1-2; clone_size: -; d_call: -; cdr3_nt: TGTGCCAGCAGCTTAGATTGGACAAGCCCCTATGGCTACACCTTC; cdr3_aa: CASSLDWTSPYGYTF
v_call: TRBV7-2; j_call: TRBJ2-3; clone_size: -; d_call: TRBD2; cdr3_nt: TGTGCCAGCAGCTTTAGCGGGAGGGTCACAGATACGCAGTATTTT; cdr3_aa: CASSFSGRVTDTQYF
v_call: TRBV9; j_call: TRBJ2-1; clone_size: -; d_call: TRBD1; cdr3_nt: TGTGCCAGCAGCGTAGCTCTGACAGGGGGTAGGAATGAGCAGTTCTTC; cdr3_aa: CASSVALTGGRNEQFF
v_call: TRBV15; j_call: TRBJ2-5; clone_size: -; d_call: -; cdr3_nt: TGTGCCACCAGCAGAGACAAGGGGGAGACCCAGTACTTC; cdr3_aa: CATSRDKGETQYF
v_call: TRBV11-2; j_call: TRBJ1-4; clone_size: -; d_call: TRBD1; cdr3_nt: TGTGCCAGCAGCTCTGCCGACAGGGTTGGTGAAAAACTGTTTTTT; cdr3_aa: CASSSADRVGEKLFF
v_call: TRBV14; j_call: TRBJ2-7; clone_size: once; d_call: -; cdr3_nt: TGTGCCAGCAGCCAAGGCTCTAAGGGGCCTTACGAGCAGTACTTC; cdr3_aa: CASSQGSKGPYEQYF
v_call: TRBV18; j_call: TRBJ1-1; clone_size: -; d_call: -; cdr3_nt: TGTGCCAGCTCTAGAGAACCGAACACTGAAGCTTTCTTT; cdr3_aa: CASSREPNTEAFF
v_call: TRBV27; j_call: TRBJ1-1; clone_size: -; d_call: -; cdr3_nt: TGTGCCAGCAGTCACAGGGAAATGAGAACTGAAGCTTTCTTT; cdr3_aa: CASSHREMRTEAFF
v_call: TRBV27; j_call: TRBJ2-3; clone_size: once; d_call: TRBD1; cdr3_nt: TGTGCCAGCAGTTTAAGGGACAGAATTAGCACAGATACGCAGTATTTT; cdr3_aa: CASSLRDRISTDTQYF
v_call: TRBV5-4; j_call: TRBJ1-2; clone_size: -; d_call: TRBD1; cdr3_nt: TGTGCCAGCAGCTTGCCTACAGGGGGCTATGGCTACACCTTC; cdr3_aa: CASSLPTGGYGYTF
v_call: TRBV10-3; j_call: TRBJ1-5; clone_size: -; d_call: -; cdr3_nt: TGTGCCATTCACTCTGGGCCAGATTATAGCAATCAGCCCCAGCATTTT; cdr3_aa: CAIHSGPDYSNQPQHF
v_call: TRBV5-1; j_call: TRBJ2-1; clone_size: -; d_call: TRBD1; cdr3_nt: TGCGCCAGCAGCTCCCAGGGGGCGCTGGGTGAGCAGTTCTTC; cdr3_aa: CASSSQGALGEQFF
v_call: TRBV5-1; j_call: TRBJ1-3; clone_size: once; d_call: TRBD1; cdr3_nt: TGCGCCAGCAGCCCGGGGACAGCTGGAAACACCATATATTTT; cdr3_aa: CASSPGTAGNTIYF